The rows below give T cell receptor beta chains drawn from one sample of a study of OX40 agonist ivuxolimab in advanced cancers. Profiled with immunoSEQ multiplex PCR; TCRdb holds only in-frame clones, not every one. Of tens of thousands of clones in the sample, 70% to 90% were seen once. The source material was CD4+ or CD8+ T cells sorted from blood, sampled in a trial of the OX40 agonist ivuxolimab. The receptors here all came from an adult with an advanced solid tumor such as melanoma, head and neck, liver or kidney cancer. The CDR3 runs from the conserved cysteine through the conserved F or W. D genes are given only for firm matches. Clone size appears in some rows only: once, few, many, or a class for an expanded clone.

- | TRBJ1-2 | TRBV5-6 | - | TGTGCCAGCAGCTTATTCGGGCAGGAGTATGGCTACACCTTC | CASSLFGQEYGYTF
- | TRBJ1-5 | TRBV21-1 | - | TGTGCCGCCGATCGACGGGCAGGGAATCAGCCCCAGCATTTT | CAADRRAGNQPQHF
- | TRBJ2-3 | TRBV30 | TRBD2 | TGTGCCTGGAGTGCCCTATCGGGAGGATACACAGATACGCAGTATTTT | CAWSALSGGYTDTQYF
- | TRBJ1-5 | TRBV27 | - | TGTGCCAGCAGTTTAGGTCCAAGCAATCAGCCCCAGCATTTT | CASSLGPSNQPQHF
once | TRBJ2-1 | TRBV25-1 | TRBD2 | TGTGCCAGCAGTCCATCCGGGACTAGCCACTTGGGGAATGAGCAGTTCTTC | CASSPSGTSHLGNEQFF
once | TRBJ2-1 | TRBV29-1 | TRBD2 | TGCAGCGTTGACCGTAGCGGGAGTAGCAATGAGCAGTTCTTC | CSVDRSGSSNEQFF
- | TRBJ1-1 | TRBV13 | TRBD1 | TGTGCCAGCAGCTTAGGATCCGAGGGGGCTGTTATGTATGACACTGAAGCTTTCTTT | CASSLGSEGAVMYDTEAFF
- | TRBJ1-2 | TRBV4-1 | TRBD1 | TGCGCCAGCAGCCCTTTCGGACAGGGGGCTAACTATGGCTACACCTTC | CASSPFGQGANYGYTF
- | TRBJ2-7 | TRBV5-5 | - | TGTGCCAGCAGCTTGAGTAGCTCTCTCCGCGAGCAGTACTTC | CASSLSSSLREQYF
few | TRBJ2-7 | TRBV9 | - | TGTGCCAGCAGCGTAGGCGCGGGATCCTACGAGCAGTACTTC | CASSVGAGSYEQYF
- | TRBJ2-1 | TRBV29-1 | - | TGCAGCGGAGCCTTTCCATCCGGGGCCCGGGGTGAGCAGTTCTTC | CSGAFPSGARGEQFF
- | TRBJ2-3 | TRBV7-9 | TRBD2 | TGTGCCAGCAGCTTGATAGGGCTAGCGGGATCCCTAAGGGTAGATACGCAGTATTTT | CASSLIGLAGSLRVDTQYF
- | TRBJ1-6 | TRBV5-1 | - | TGCGCCAGCAGCGCCCGGGCACCCAATAATTCACCCCTCCACTTT | CASSARAPNNSPLHF
- | TRBJ2-7 | TRBV5-8 | - | TGTGCCAGCAGCTTCCGGGCCCACCTCTACGAGCAGTACTTC | CASSFRAHLYEQYF
once | TRBJ2-1 | TRBV30 | - | TGTGCCTGGACCCAGAGGGGGTTTGGCGAGCAGTTCTTC | CAWTQRGFGEQFF
- | TRBJ2-7 | TRBV7-9 | TRBD1 | TGTGCCAGCAGCTCAGGGGGTGGTTGGGACGAGCAGTACTTC | CASSSGGGWDEQYF
- | TRBJ2-7 | TRBV6-5 | - | TGTGCCAGCAGTTACGGCCAGGGCACCTACGAGCAGTACTTC | CASSYGQGTYEQYF
- | TRBJ2-1 | TRBV27 | TRBD2 | TGTGCCAGCTCCCCGGGGCTAGCGGGAGCCGGGTTGTTCTTC | CASSPGLAGAGLFF
- | TRBJ1-1 | TRBV9 | - | TGTGCCAGCAGCGCAGGTGGCGGGAACACTGAAGCTTTCTTT | CASSAGGGNTEAFF
- | TRBJ2-6 | TRBV27 | - | TGTGCCAGCTGGAGCAGCAACTCTGGGGCCAACGTCCTGACTTTC | CASWSSNSGANVLTF
- | TRBJ1-2 | TRBV9 | - | TGTGCCAGCAGCGTAGGGGCATCGCGTAACTATGGCTACACCTTC | CASSVGASRNYGYTF
- | TRBJ2-3 | TRBV6-4 | TRBD2 | TGTGCCAGCAGTGAAGGCGGGAGAAGTACAGATACGCAGTATTTT | CASSEGGRSTDTQYF
- | TRBJ2-3 | TRBV13 | - | TGTGCCAGCAGCTTATGGGGAACCAGCACAGATACGCAGTATTTT | CASSLWGTSTDTQYF
- | TRBJ2-1 | TRBV9 | - | TGTGCCAGCAGCATCTCTCCGGGACGTTCCTCACGGGGGCAGTTCTTC | CASSISPGRSSRGQFF
- | TRBJ2-1 | TRBV13 | TRBD2 | TGTGCCAGCAGCACCTCAATTCCGGGACTAGAGACCTCCTACAATGAGCAGTTCTTC | CASSTSIPGLETSYNEQFF
- | TRBJ2-7 | TRBV4-1 | TRBD2 | TGCGCCAGCAGCCCCCAAGTCCCCGCGGCGGGAGGCTACGAGCAGTACTTC | CASSPQVPAAGGYEQYF
- | TRBJ2-2 | TRBV7-3 | - | TGTGCCAGCAGCTTAACGGGCGGAGCGAACACCGGGGAGCTGTTTTTT | CASSLTGGANTGELFF
once | TRBJ1-5 | TRBV4-1 | TRBD1 | TGCGCCAGCAGCCAACCGGGACAGAATCAGCCCCAGCATTTT | CASSQPGQNQPQHF
- | TRBJ2-4 | TRBV5-6 | TRBD1 | TGTGCCAGCAGCTCGACAGGGGGATGGGACATTCAGTACTTC | CASSSTGGWDIQYF
- | TRBJ1-1 | TRBV14 | - | TGTGCCAGCAGCCGTGTCCAGGGGAGGACTGAAGCTTTCTTT | CASSRVQGRTEAFF
- | TRBJ2-1 | TRBV9 | TRBD2 | TGTGCCAGCAGCGCCATAACCGGGACTAGCGGGAGAGGTGAGCAGTTCTTC | CASSAITGTSGRGEQFF
medium-sized | TRBJ2-7 | TRBV5-5 | - | TGTGCCAGCAGTTCCTACGAGCAGTACTTC | CASSSYEQYF
- | TRBJ2-3 | TRBV27 | - | TGTGCCAGCAGTTTATATAGGGGGGGCACAGATACGCAGTATTTT | CASSLYRGGTDTQYF
once | TRBJ2-1 | TRBV6-5 | - | TGTGCCAGCAGTGGCTCCCTGGAGTACAATGAGCAGTTCTTC | CASSGSLEYNEQFF
- | TRBJ2-5 | TRBV27 | - | TGTGCCAGCAGCCGATTAGGGGATCGCGGAGAGACCCAGTACTTC | CASSRLGDRGETQYF
few | TRBJ2-3 | TRBV6-4 | TRBD1 | TGTGCCAGCGGATCCGGGACAGGGGGCAGGGATACGCAGTATTTT | CASGSGTGGRDTQYF
- | TRBJ2-3 | TRBV7-2 | - | TGTGCCAGCAGCTTATTGGGGACGCAGTATTTT | CASSLLGTQYF
- | TRBJ2-7 | TRBV5-1 | - | TGCGCCAGCAGCTTGGGGACAGAAAGCGAGCAGTACTTC | CASSLGTESEQYF
- | TRBJ2-5 | TRBV5-1 | - | TGCGCCAGCAGCTTTTGGCAGGGTCACCAAGAGACCCAGTACTTC | CASSFWQGHQETQYF
- | TRBJ2-6 | TRBV7-3 | - | TGTGCCAGCAGCCCGTTGCCCCCTATTGACTCTGGGGCCAACGTCCTGACTTTC | CASSPLPPIDSGANVLTF
- | TRBJ2-7 | TRBV5-4 | TRBD2 | TGTGCCAGCAGCTTCCGGGGGGGCGAGCAGTACTTC | CASSFRGGEQYF
- | TRBJ1-4 | TRBV28 | - | TGTGCCAGCAATCTAGGTGAAAAACTGTTTTTT | CASNLGEKLFF
few | TRBJ1-6 | TRBV7-9 | - | TGTGCCAGCAGCCCCACTGGAGTTTCACCCCTCCACTTT | CASSPTGVSPLHF
- | TRBJ2-5 | TRBV9 | - | TGTGCCAGCAGCGCCGCGGGGCGCCGAGAGACCCAGTACTTC | CASSAAGRRETQYF
- | TRBJ2-4 | TRBV13 | - | TGTGCCAGCAGCTTGGGCCCAGTTTTAGCCAAAAACATTCAGTACTTC | CASSLGPVLAKNIQYF